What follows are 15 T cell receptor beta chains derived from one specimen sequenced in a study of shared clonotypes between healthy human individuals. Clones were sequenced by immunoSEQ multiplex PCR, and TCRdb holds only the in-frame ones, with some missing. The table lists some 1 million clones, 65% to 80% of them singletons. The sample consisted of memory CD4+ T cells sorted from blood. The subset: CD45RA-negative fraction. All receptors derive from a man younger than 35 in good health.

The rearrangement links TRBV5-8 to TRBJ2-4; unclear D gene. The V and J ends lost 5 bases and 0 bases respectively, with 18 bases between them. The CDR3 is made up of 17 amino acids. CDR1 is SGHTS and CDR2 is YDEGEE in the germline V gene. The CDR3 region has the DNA TGTGCCAGCAGTTCTATGGTCGCGGAATTAGCCAAAAACATTCAGTACTTC. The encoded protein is CASSSMVAELAKNIQYF.

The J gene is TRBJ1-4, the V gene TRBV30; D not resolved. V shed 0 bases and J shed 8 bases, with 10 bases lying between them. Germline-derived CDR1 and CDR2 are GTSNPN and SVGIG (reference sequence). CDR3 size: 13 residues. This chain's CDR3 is CAWSVGNREKLFF. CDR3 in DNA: TGTGCCTGGAGTGTAGGAAACAGAGAAAAACTGTTTTTT.

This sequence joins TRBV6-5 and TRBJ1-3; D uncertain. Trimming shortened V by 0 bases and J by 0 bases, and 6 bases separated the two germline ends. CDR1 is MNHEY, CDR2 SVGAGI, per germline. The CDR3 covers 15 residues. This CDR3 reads CASSYSLFSGNTIYF. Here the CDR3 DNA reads TGTGCCAGCAGTTACTCGTTGTTCTCTGGAAACACCATATATTTT.

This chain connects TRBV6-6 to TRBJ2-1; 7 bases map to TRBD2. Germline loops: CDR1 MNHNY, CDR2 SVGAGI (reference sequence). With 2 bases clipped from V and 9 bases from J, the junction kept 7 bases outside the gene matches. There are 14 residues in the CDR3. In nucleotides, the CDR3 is TGTGCCAGCAGTTACACCGGGACTATGGCTGAGCAGTTCTTC. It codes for CASSYTGTMAEQFF.

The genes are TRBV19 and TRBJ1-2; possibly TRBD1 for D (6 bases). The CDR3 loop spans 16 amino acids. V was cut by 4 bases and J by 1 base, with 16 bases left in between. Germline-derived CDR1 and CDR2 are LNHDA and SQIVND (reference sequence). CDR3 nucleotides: TGTGCCAGTAGTAGGCCCGGGACACAAATTAACTATGGCTACACCTTC. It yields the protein CASSRPGTQINYGYTF.

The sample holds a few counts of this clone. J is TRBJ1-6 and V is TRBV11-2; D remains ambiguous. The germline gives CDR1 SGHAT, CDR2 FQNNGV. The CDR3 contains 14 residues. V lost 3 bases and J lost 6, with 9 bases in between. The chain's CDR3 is CASSFKHSNSPLHF. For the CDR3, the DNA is TGTGCCAGCAGCTTCAAGCACAGTAATTCACCCCTCCACTTT. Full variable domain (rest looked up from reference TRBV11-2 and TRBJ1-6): EAGVAQSPRYKIIEKRQSVAFWCNPISGHATLYWYQQILGQGPKLLIQFQNNGVVDDSQLPKDRFSAERLKGVDSTLKIQPAKLEDSAVYLCASSFKHSNSPLHFGNGTRLTVT.

CDR3 amino acids: CASSQSVADISPLHF. CDR3 in DNA: TGCGCCAGCAGCCAGAGCGTCGCAGACATTTCACCCCTCCACTTT. V gene TRBV5-1 combines with J gene TRBJ1-6, with D uncertain. The CDR3 has 15 amino acids. The germline V gene has CDR1 SGHRS and CDR2 YFSETQ. V shed 4 bases and J shed 9 bases, with 17 bases lying between them. Together with reference TRBV5-1 and TRBJ1-6, the CDR3 gives the full variable domain: KAGVTQTPRYLIKTRGQQVTLSCSPISGHRSVSWYQQTPGQGLQFLFEYFSETQRNKGNFPGRFSGRQFSNSRSEMNVSTLELGDSALYLCASSQSVADISPLHFGNGTRLTVT.

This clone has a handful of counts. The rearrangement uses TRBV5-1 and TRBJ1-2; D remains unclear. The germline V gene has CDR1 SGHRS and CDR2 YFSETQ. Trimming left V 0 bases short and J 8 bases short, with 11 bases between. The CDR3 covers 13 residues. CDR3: CASSLDLSRGYTF. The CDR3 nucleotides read TGCGCCAGCAGCTTGGATCTCTCGAGGGGCTACACCTTC.

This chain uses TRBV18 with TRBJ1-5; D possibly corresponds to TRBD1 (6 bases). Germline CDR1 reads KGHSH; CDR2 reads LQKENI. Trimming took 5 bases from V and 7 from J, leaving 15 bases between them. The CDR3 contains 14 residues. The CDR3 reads CASSKGGVGQPQHF. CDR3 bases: TGTGCCAGCTCAAAAGGGGGAGTGGGGCAGCCCCAGCATTTT.

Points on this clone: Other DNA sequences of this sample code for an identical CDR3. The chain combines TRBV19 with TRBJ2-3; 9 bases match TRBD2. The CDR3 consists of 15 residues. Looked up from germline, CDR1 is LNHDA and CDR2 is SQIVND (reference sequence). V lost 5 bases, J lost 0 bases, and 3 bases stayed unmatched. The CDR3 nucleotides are TGTGCCAGTAGTTTAACTAGCGGGAGCACAGATACGCAGTATTTT. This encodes CASSLTSGSTDTQYF.

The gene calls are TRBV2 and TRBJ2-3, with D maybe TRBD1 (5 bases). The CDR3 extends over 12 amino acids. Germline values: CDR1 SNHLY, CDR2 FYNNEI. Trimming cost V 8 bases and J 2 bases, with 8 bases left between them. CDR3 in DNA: TGTGCCAGCGGGGCTCTCACAGATACGCAGTATTTT. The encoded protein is CASGALTDTQYF.

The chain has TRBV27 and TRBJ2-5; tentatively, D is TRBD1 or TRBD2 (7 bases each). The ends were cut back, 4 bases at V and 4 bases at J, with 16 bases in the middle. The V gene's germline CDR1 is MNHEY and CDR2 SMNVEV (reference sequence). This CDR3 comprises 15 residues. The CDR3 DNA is TGTGCCAGCAGTTCCAGGGGGGGGGCGTCAGAGACCCAGTACTTC. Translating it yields CASSSRGGASETQYF.

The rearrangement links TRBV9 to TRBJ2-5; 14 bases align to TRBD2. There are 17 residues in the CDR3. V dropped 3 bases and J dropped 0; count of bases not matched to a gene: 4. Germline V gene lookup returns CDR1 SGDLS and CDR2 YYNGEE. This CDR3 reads CASSDGTSGGNQETQYF. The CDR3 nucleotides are TGTGCCAGCAGCGATGGGACTAGCGGGGGCAACCAAGAGACCCAGTACTTC.

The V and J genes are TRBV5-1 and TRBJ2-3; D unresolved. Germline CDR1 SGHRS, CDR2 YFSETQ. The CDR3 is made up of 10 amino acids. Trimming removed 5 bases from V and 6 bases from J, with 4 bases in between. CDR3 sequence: CASRGDTQYF. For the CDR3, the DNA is TGCGCCAGCAGGGGGGATACGCAGTATTTT. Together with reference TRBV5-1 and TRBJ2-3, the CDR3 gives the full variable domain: KAGVTQTPRYLIKTRGQQVTLSCSPISGHRSVSWYQQTPGQGLQFLFEYFSETQRNKGNFPGRFSGRQFSNSRSEMNVSTLELGDSALYLCASRGDTQYFGPGTRLTVL.

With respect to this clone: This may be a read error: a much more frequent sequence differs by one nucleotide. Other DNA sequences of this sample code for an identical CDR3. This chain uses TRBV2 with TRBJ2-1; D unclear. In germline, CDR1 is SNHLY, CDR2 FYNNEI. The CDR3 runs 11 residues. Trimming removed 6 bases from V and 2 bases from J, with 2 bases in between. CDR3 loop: CASSPYNEQFF. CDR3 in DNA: TGTGCCAGCAGCCCCTACAATGAGCAGTTCTTC.